These T cell receptor beta chains were read from a single sample in a study of human T cells and chemical hapten exposure. TCRdb passed the RACE reads through MiXCR, listing each CDR3 protein once. This repertoire shows 100,000 to 150,000 distinct CDR3 sequences, approximately 15% found once; its top ten account for 0.92%. Sample: whole blood, taken in connection with sensitization to the hapten diphenylcyclopropenone (DPC). The source is a man aged 18 to 35 with alopecia areata. Some clones in this sample may be carry-over from other donors' samples. Both conserved end residues are part of each CDR3. The D gene is left open where the match is weak. Expanded clones are given a class, and other clones once, few, many or no size at all.

size	V	J	D	DNA	CDR3
NA	TRBV18	TRBJ1-5	TRBD1	TGTGCCAGCTCACCATTGGGACAGGGCTCGACGGCCCAGCATTTT	CASSPLGQGSTAQHF
few	TRBV5-5	TRBJ2-1	NA	TGTGCCAGCAGCCCTCCACAGGGAACCTACAATGAGCAGTTCTTC	CASSPPQGTYNEQFF
NA	TRBV5-1	TRBJ1-6	NA	TGCGCCAGCAGCATTCGACACCGGGATAATTCACCCCTCCACTTT	CASSIRHRDNSPLHF
few	TRBV4-2	TRBJ1-1	NA	TGTGCCAGCAGCCCCCTGGCAGGGGTCCCTGAAGCTTTCTTT	CASSPLAGVPEAFF
NA	TRBV6-5	TRBJ2-2	NA	TGTGCCAGCAGTTACCAGCAGGGTCGGAACACCGGGGAGCTGTTTTTT	CASSYQQGRNTGELFF
NA	TRBV7-2	TRBJ2-1	TRBD2	TGTGCCAGCAGGGATAATAGCGGGGGGAGGAATGAGCAGTTCTTC	CASRDNSGGRNEQFF
NA	TRBV19	TRBJ2-3	TRBD2	TGTGCCAGTAGTGGGAGGGCCGGAGGCACAGATACGCAGTATTTT	CASSGRAGGTDTQYF
NA	TRBV20-1	TRBJ1-1	NA	TGCAGTGCTCAGCAAGGGAGACCCCAGCGCACTGAAGCTTTCTTT	CSAQQGRPQRTEAFF
many	TRBV6-2/TRBV6-3	TRBJ1-1	NA	TGTGCCAGCACCCTTTACACTGAAGCTTTCTTT	CASTLYTEAFF
few	TRBV7-6	TRBJ2-1	TRBD1	TGTGCCAGCAGCGCCGGGACAGCTTACAATGAGCAGTTCTTC	CASSAGTAYNEQFF
NA	TRBV4-2	TRBJ1-3	TRBD1	TGTGCCAGCAGCCAAGCCACAGGGGGCACTGGAAACACCATATATTTT	CASSQATGGTGNTIYF
NA	TRBV28	TRBJ2-7	NA	TGTGCCAGCAGTTTATATAGCTACGAGCAGTACTTC	CASSLYSYEQYF
NA	TRBV18	TRBJ2-2	NA	TGTGCCAGCTCACCACGGGACTGGTCGAACACCGGGGAGCTGTTTTTT	CASSPRDWSNTGELFF
many	TRBV7-9	TRBJ2-3	NA	TGTGCCAGCAGCTGGGGGGCAACAGATACGCAGTATTTT	CASSWGATDTQYF
few	TRBV7-2	TRBJ1-1	NA	TGTGCCAGCAGCTTAGTATTTGAAGGGGCTGAAGCTTTCTTT	CASSLVFEGAEAFF
NA	TRBV4-1	TRBJ1-5	NA	TGCGCCAGCAGCCAAGGAGGCCAGGCGAATCAGCCCCAGCATTTT	CASSQGGQANQPQHF
NA	TRBV3-1	TRBJ2-3	NA	TGTGCCAGCAGCCCCGGCGGAAGCCAAATCATCACAGATACGCAGTATTTT	CASSPGGSQIITDTQYF
NA	TRBV7-9	TRBJ2-4	NA	TGTGCCAGCAGCTTAGCGGTGGTCAAAAACATTCAGTACTTC	CASSLAVVKNIQYF
few	TRBV10-3	TRBJ2-2	NA	TGTGCCATCAACAATACTCCCGGACAGAACACCGGGGAGCTGTTTTTT	CAINNTPGQNTGELFF
NA	TRBV9	TRBJ1-3	NA	TGTGCCAGCAGCGTAGGAGTAGGGGGACTCGGAAACACCATATATTTT	CASSVGVGGLGNTIYF
NA	TRBV4-3	TRBJ1-3	NA	TGCGCCAGCAGCCAGATAAGCTCTGGAAACACCATATATTTT	CASSQISSGNTIYF
few	TRBV10-2	TRBJ2-1	NA	TGCGCCAGCAGTGAGACCGGTGAGCAGTTCTTC	CASSETGEQFF
NA	TRBV6-5	TRBJ2-1	TRBD2	TGTGCCAGCAGTTTGGGACTAGCGGGAGCCAATGAGCAGTTCTTC	CASSLGLAGANEQFF
few	TRBV12-5	TRBJ2-3	NA	TGTGCTAGTGGTTTGGCACCGAGGGGGGTGACAGATACGCAGTATTTT	CASGLAPRGVTDTQYF
few	TRBV4-2	TRBJ1-1	NA	TGTGCCAGCAGCCAAGACCCCACAGGGACCCTGAACACTGAAGCTTTCTTT	CASSQDPTGTLNTEAFF
NA	TRBV21-1	TRBJ2-3	NA	TGTGCCAGCAGCAAAGGTTCTCGAGCCGCAGATACGCAGTATTTT	CASSKGSRAADTQYF
few	TRBV19	TRBJ1-1	NA	TGTGCCAGTAGTATTGTGCCAGGGAAGACTGAAGCTTTCTTT	CASSIVPGKTEAFF
many	TRBV7-9	TRBJ2-3	NA	TGTGCCAGCAGCTTAGACAGTATGGGAGATACGCAGTATTTT	CASSLDSMGDTQYF
few	TRBV10-3	TRBJ1-2	NA	TGTGCCATCAGTGAGTCCCCGGGACCCAGCTATGGCTACACCTTC	CAISESPGPSYGYTF